The 24 T cell receptor beta chains in this list originate from one sample, sequenced in a study of shared clonotypes between healthy human individuals. This table comes from immunoSEQ multiplex PCR, and its TCRdb copy is limited to in-frame clones, with some not included. The profile shows 2 million to 2.5 million clones, roughly 95% of them singletons. Material for sequencing was naive CD4+ T cells sorted from blood. As for subset: CD45RA+ positively selected. These TCRs come from a man aged 18 to 29 in good health.

The chain uses TRBV11-2 and TRBJ2-1; 8 bases match TRBD1. V gave up 6 bases and J gave up 9 bases; unmatched junction bases: 13. The CDR3 is 15 residues long. The germline V gene has CDR1 SGHAT and CDR2 FQNNGV. CDR3 nucleotide sequence: TGTGCCAGCAGGTACCGGGACAGGTTCACAATTGAGCAGTTCTTC. It is translated as CASRYRDRFTIEQFF.

This clone was recorded a few times. The chain carries TRBV5-1 and TRBJ1-6; 9 bases align to TRBD1. V gave up 0 bases and J gave up 7 bases; unmatched junction bases: 8. CDR1 SGHRS and CDR2 YFSETQ come from the germline V gene. The CDR3 length is 17 residues. CDR3 amino acids: CASSLGWTGAKNSPLHF. In DNA, the CDR3 is TGCGCCAGCAGCTTGGGATGGACAGGGGCGAAGAATTCACCCCTCCACTTT.

The V and J genes are TRBV5-1 and TRBJ2-3; D may be TRBD1 or TRBD2 (5 bases each). CDR1 SGHRS and CDR2 YFSETQ come from the germline V gene. The CDR3 sequence is 17 residues long. Trimming stripped 1 base from V and 1 base from J, with 16 bases between. The CDR3 DNA follows: TGCGCCAGCAGCTTGAGCCAGACTGGGGGTGGCACAGATACGCAGTATTTT. Encoded protein: CASSLSQTGGGTDTQYF.

V and J are TRBV5-1 and TRBJ1-6, with D hard to call. V was shortened by 2 bases and J by 7 bases, with 10 bases between the two germline ends. Germline loops: CDR1 SGHRS, CDR2 YFSETQ. The CDR3 spans 14 residues. The CDR3 coding sequence is TGCGCCAGCAGCTTTGATAGCCCCAATTCACCCCTCCACTTT. As protein: CASSFDSPNSPLHF.

The chain couples TRBV7-9 to TRBJ1-2; no definite D call. The ends were cut back, 3 bases at V and 11 bases at J, with 4 bases in the middle. The germline gives CDR1 SEHNR, CDR2 FQNEAQ (reference sequence). The CDR3 contains 9 residues. The CDR3 DNA sequence: TGTGCCAGCAGCTTTCGGTACACCTTC. Translation gives CASSFRYTF.

The CDR3 loop is CASSLGTHQETQYF. Here the CDR3 DNA reads TGTGCCAGCAGTTTAGGGACACACCAAGAGACCCAGTACTTC. V is TRBV27 and J is TRBJ2-5, with D possibly being TRBD1 (6 bases). V was clipped by 2 bases and J by 0 bases, with 7 bases between them. This CDR3 region has 14 residues. Germline values: CDR1 MNHEY, CDR2 SMNVEV (reference sequence).

The CDR3 sequence: CASSSSPGTGAYEQYF. As DNA, the CDR3 is TGTGCCAGCAGTTCCTCTCCCGGGACAGGGGCCTACGAGCAGTACTTC. The chain carries TRBV28 and TRBJ2-7; 10 bases are a match to TRBD1. Germline CDR1 MDHEN, CDR2 SYDVKM. The CDR3 is 16 residues long. Trimming removed 4 bases from V and 2 bases from J; junction bases left unmatched: 8. The whole variable domain, remainder taken from reference TRBV28 and TRBJ2-7, is DVKVTQSSRYLVKRTGEKVFLECVQDMDHENMFWYRQDPGLGLRLIYFSYDVKMKEKGDIPEGYSVSREKKERFSLILESASTNQTSMYLCASSSSPGTGAYEQYFGPGTRLTVT.

Of note for this clone: At the DNA level, this CDR3 is encoded by other sequences in the same sample as well. The rearrangement joins TRBV9 to TRBJ2-1, with TRBD1 matching 8 bases. This CDR3 is built from 15 residues. Germline V gene lookup returns CDR1 SGDLS and CDR2 YYNGEE. V was clipped by 5 bases and J by 1 base; unmatched bases: 5. CDR3 bases: TGTGCCAGCAGTCCAACAGGGGGTTCCTACAATGAGCAGTTCTTC. Amino acids: CASSPTGGSYNEQFF.

J is TRBJ1-4 and V is TRBV27; D call uncertain. V was trimmed by 2 bases and J by 5 bases, leaving 30 bases between them. CDR1 is MNHEY and CDR2 is SMNVEV in the germline V gene (reference sequence). The CDR3 spans 21 residues. The CDR3 is CASSLAPPLVSFGNLNEKLFF. In DNA, the CDR3 is TGTGCCAGCAGTTTAGCCCCCCCCTTGGTCAGTTTCGGAAATTTGAATGAAAAACTGTTTTTT.

The rearrangement joins TRBV30 to TRBJ2-1; 10 bases agree with TRBD2. This CDR3 is built from 16 residues. Germline trimming cut 4 bases from V and 1 base from J; bases unmatched to any gene: 7. Per germline, CDR1 GTSNPN and CDR2 SVGIG (reference sequence). The CDR3 loop reads CAWNPKAGGSYNEQFF. The CDR3 DNA follows: TGTGCCTGGAACCCGAAAGCGGGGGGGTCCTACAATGAGCAGTTCTTC.

The V call is TRBV28, the J call TRBJ2-7, with 7 positions matching TRBD2. In germline, CDR1 is MDHEN, CDR2 SYDVKM. V gave up 5 bases and J gave up 2 bases; unmatched junction bases: 6. The CDR3 consists of 14 residues. CDR3 sequence reads: CASSGGGSTYEQYF. DNA for the CDR3: TGTGCCAGCAGTGGGGGAGGGTCGACCTACGAGCAGTACTTC.

This chain uses TRBV6-1 with TRBJ2-1, with D possibly being TRBD1 or TRBD2 (5 bases each). V lost 4 bases, J lost 5 bases, and 9 bases lay in between. The CDR3 spans 13 residues. The V gene's germline CDR1 is MNHNS and CDR2 SASEGT. The CDR3 sequence is CASSAGRDNEQFF. CDR3 bases: TGTGCCAGCAGTGCGGGGCGCGACAATGAGCAGTTCTTC.

V usage is TRBV19 and J usage is TRBJ1-2, with 8 positions matching TRBD1. Germline CDR1 reads LNHDA; CDR2 reads SQIVND (reference sequence). The J segment lost 2 bases and the V segment lost 6 bases, leaving 8 bases of the junction unmatched. There are 15 residues in the CDR3. The CDR3 DNA is TGTGCCAGTAGGCCCACAGGGGGGTTAAACTATGGCTACACCTTC. Protein product: CASRPTGGLNYGYTF.

The chain has TRBV11-1 and TRBJ1-2; D is unresolved. Trimming cost V 1 base and J 5 bases, with 5 bases left between them. CDR3 length: 12 residues. Germline V gene lookup returns CDR1 SGHAT and CDR2 FQDESV (reference sequence). The CDR3 nucleotides read TGTGCCAGCAGCTTAGAGGGTTATGGCTACACCTTC. Translating gives CASSLEGYGYTF.

This chain connects TRBV7-2 to TRBJ2-7; tentative D call: TRBD2 (6 bases). With 5 bases removed from V and 4 bases from J, the gap between germline ends came to 24 bases. CDR1 is SGHTA, CDR2 FQGNSA, per germline. The CDR3 contains 17 residues. CDR3 DNA: TGTGCCAGCAGCCCGGCATTTTACAGCGGGCTTTGGTACGAGCAGTACTTC. Translation gives CASSPAFYSGLWYEQYF.

The count of this clone is one. CDR3: CAPPFKGLAGGPREETQYF. CDR3 sequence (DNA): TGTGCCCCACCCTTCAAAGGGCTAGCGGGAGGGCCGAGAGAGGAGACCCAGTACTTC. V gene TRBV19 combines with J gene TRBJ2-5, with 12 bases that match TRBD2. Per the germline V gene, CDR1 is LNHDA and CDR2 is SQIVND (reference sequence). With V trimmed by 11 bases and J by 5 bases, 24 bases remained unmatched. The CDR3 consists of 19 residues.

The chain employs TRBV10-3 and TRBJ2-1, with D possibly TRBD2 on 5 matching bases. The CDR3 loop spans 15 amino acids. Trimming removed 0 bases from V and 5 bases from J, with 11 bases in between. Germline lookup yields CDR1 ENHRY and CDR2 SYGVKD. The CDR3 sequence is CAISESSAGDNEQFF. The CDR3 DNA reads TGTGCCATCAGTGAGTCTAGCGCTGGAGACAATGAGCAGTTCTTC.

This chain uses TRBV19 with TRBJ1-6, with D perhaps TRBD1 (5 bases). Per germline, CDR1 LNHDA and CDR2 SQIVND (reference sequence). This CDR3 has 16 residues. V was trimmed by 7 bases and J by 4 bases, leaving 17 bases between them. The chain's CDR3 is CASTPAWQGYNSPLHF. The CDR3 coding sequence is TGTGCCAGTACCCCAGCCTGGCAGGGATATAATTCACCCCTCCACTTT.

The DNA of the CDR3 is TGTGCCAGCAGGGGGGGACTAGCGGGAAGTAATGAGCAGTTCTTC. Translating it yields CASRGGLAGSNEQFF. This chain connects TRBV7-8 to TRBJ2-1; 13 bases are shared with TRBD2. J was trimmed by 7 bases and V by 6 bases; bases with no gene match: 6. Germline V gives CDR1 SGHVS, CDR2 FQNEAQ. The CDR3 sequence is 15 residues long.

In DNA form, the CDR3 reads TGTGCCAGCAGCGGAGGGACGGGTCAGCCCCAGCATTTT. This codes for CASSGGTGQPQHF. The chain couples TRBV7-3 to TRBJ1-5; a weak D match, TRBD1 (5 bases). Germline V CDR1 and CDR2: SGHTA, FQGTGA. This CDR3 spans 13 amino acids. With 5 bases removed from V and 6 bases from J, the gap between germline ends came to 11 bases.

With respect to this clone: At the DNA level, this CDR3 is encoded by other sequences in the same sample as well. The V and J genes are TRBV28 and TRBJ2-7; 9 nucleotides match TRBD2. The junction had 11 bases not matched to a gene; V was cut back by 9 bases and J by 2 bases. Germline values: CDR1 MDHEN, CDR2 SYDVKM. This CDR3 has 15 amino acids. The CDR3 spells CASSPYSGSTYEQYF. The CDR3 DNA reads as TGTGCCAGTAGTCCGTATAGCGGGAGCACCTACGAGCAGTACTTC.

The chain uses TRBV29-1 and TRBJ2-7; either TRBD1 or TRBD2 may supply D (5 bases each). This CDR3 contains 14 residues. V dropped 6 bases and J dropped 6 bases, with 21 bases sitting between them. CDR1 is SQVTM and CDR2 is ANQGSEA in the germline V gene. The chain's CDR3 is CSVDFGGIKVEQYF. In DNA, the CDR3 is TGCAGCGTGGATTTTGGGGGTATCAAAGTCGAGCAGTACTTC.

V usage is TRBV19 and J usage is TRBJ1-2; the match to TRBD1 covers 8 bases. Germline values: CDR1 LNHDA, CDR2 SQIVND (reference sequence). The trim removed 5 bases at V and 3 bases at J, leaving 5 bases unmatched. CDR3 length: 14 amino acids. The CDR3 reads CASSPGQGDYGYTF. The CDR3, as DNA: TGTGCCAGTAGTCCCGGACAGGGAGACTATGGCTACACCTTC.

With respect to this clone: One junction end does not reproduce the germline sequence, and a read error may be involved. V usage is TRBV6-6 and J usage is TRBJ2-5; 7 nucleotides line up with TRBD2. The CDR3 length is 13 residues. In germline, CDR1 is MNHNY, CDR2 SVGAGI (reference sequence). DNA for the CDR3: TGTGCCAGCGGGAGGGGCCTCCAAGAGGCCCAGTACTTC. This encodes CASGRGLQEAQYF.